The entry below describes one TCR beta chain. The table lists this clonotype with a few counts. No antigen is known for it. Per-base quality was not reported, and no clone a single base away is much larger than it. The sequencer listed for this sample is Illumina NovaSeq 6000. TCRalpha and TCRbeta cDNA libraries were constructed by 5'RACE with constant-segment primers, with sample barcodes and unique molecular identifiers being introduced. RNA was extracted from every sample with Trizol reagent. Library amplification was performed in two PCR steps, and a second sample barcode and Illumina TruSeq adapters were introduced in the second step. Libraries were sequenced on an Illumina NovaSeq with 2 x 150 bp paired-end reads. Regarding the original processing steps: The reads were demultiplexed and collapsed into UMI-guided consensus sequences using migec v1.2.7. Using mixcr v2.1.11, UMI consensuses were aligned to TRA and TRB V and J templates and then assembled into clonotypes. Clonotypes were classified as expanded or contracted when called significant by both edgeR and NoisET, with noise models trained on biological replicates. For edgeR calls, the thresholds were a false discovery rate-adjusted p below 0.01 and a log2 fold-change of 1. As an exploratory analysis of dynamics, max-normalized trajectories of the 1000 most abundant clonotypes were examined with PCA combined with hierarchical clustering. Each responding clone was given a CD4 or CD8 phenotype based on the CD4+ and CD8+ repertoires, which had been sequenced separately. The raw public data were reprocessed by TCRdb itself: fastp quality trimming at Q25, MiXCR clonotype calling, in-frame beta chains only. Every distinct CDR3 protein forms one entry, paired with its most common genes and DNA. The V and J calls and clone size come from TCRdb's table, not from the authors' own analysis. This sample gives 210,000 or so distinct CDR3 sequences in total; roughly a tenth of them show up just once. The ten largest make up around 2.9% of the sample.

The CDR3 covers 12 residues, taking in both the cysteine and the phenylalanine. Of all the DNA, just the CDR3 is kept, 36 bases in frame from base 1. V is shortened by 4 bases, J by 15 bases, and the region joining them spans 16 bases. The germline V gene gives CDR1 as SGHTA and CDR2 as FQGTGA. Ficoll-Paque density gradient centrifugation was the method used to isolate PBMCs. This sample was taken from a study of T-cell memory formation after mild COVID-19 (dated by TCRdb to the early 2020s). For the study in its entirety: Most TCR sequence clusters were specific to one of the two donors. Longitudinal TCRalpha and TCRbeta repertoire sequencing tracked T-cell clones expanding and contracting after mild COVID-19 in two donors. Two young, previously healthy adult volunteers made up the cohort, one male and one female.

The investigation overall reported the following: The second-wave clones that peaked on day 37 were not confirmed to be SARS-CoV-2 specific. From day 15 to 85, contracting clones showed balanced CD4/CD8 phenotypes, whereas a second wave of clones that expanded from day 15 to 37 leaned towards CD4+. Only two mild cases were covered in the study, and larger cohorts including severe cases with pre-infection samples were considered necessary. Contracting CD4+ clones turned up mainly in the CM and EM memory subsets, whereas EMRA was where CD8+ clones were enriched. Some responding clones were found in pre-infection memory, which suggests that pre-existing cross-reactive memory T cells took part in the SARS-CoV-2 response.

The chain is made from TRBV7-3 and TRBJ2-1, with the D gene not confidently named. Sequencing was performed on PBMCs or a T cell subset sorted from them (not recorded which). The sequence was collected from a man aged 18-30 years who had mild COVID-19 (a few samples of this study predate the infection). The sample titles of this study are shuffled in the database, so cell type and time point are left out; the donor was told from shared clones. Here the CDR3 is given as CASSSDQTNLFF. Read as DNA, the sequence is TGTGCCAGCAGCTCCGATCAGACGAACCTGTTCTTC.